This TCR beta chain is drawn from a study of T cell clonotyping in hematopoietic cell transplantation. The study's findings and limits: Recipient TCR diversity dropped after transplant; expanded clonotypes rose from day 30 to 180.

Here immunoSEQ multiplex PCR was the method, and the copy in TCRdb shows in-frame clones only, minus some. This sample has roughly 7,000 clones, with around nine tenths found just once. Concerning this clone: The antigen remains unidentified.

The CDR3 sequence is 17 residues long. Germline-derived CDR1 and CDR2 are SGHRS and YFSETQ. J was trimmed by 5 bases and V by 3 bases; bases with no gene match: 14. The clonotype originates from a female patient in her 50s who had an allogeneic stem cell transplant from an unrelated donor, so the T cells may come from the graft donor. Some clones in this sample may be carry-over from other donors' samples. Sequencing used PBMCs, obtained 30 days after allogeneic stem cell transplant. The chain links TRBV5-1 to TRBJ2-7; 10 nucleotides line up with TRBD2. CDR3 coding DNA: TGCGCCAGCAGCTCGACAACTTTTCTAGCGGGAGTTGACGAGCAGTACTTC. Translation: CASSSTTFLAGVDEQYF.